This TCR beta chain came from a study of shared clonotypes between healthy human individuals. Looking at the study overall: Three men and two women, aged 18 to 49, were donors.

Using about 0.2 ug DNA, some 30,000 T cell genomes, the sorted-subset replicate PCRs were run. Clones were sequenced by immunoSEQ multiplex PCR, and TCRdb holds only the in-frame ones, with some missing. The sample has approximately 1.5 million clones; less than 99% are singletons. Study-level results: Sorted-subset sequencing, rarefaction showed, was incomplete despite large depth. Non-shared clonotypes were found to have lower generation probabilities than the clonotypes that were shared by all four of the sorted-subset donors.

From germline, CDR1 is SEHNR and CDR2 FQNEAQ (reference sequence). The length of the CDR3 is 15 residues. V was trimmed by 2 bases and J by 6 bases, leaving 14 bases between them. As for this clone: What it binds is not known.

Source material: naive CD4+ T cells sorted from blood. Described subset: CD45RA+ positively selected. This chain links TRBV7-9 with TRBJ2-1, with D perhaps matching TRBD1 or TRBD2 (6 bases each). This receptor was obtained from a man in his thirties or forties in good health. The DNA of the CDR3 is TGTGCCAGCAGCTTATCGGGGGCGTCTTCCAATGAGCAGTTCTTC. Protein sequence: CASSLSGASSNEQFF.